This TCR beta chain was captured by sequencing in a study of lymphopenia after photon versus proton radiotherapy. This CDR3 contains 15 residues. Germline V lookup: CDR1 SGHKS, CDR2 YYEKEE (reference sequence). V dropped 1 base and J dropped 1; count of bases not matched to a gene: 3. Generated by immunoSEQ multiplex PCR, the TCRdb table keeps only in-frame clones and is missing some. The sample carries about 15,000 clones, approximately 90% recorded once. The rearrangement joins TRBV5-5 to TRBJ1-1, with 8 bases identical to TRBD1. The material sequenced was peripheral blood, taken from a patient treated with proton-based radiotherapy. This TCR was recovered from a man in his 70s with pancreatic cancer. The CDR3 loop reads CASSLTGTGNTEAFF. The CDR3 DNA is TGTGCCAGCAGCTTGACTGGGACAGGGAACACTGAAGCTTTCTTT.